This T cell receptor beta chain was retrieved from a study of blood T cell repertoires in COVID-19. Background on the study: The United States, Italy and Spain provided the acute and convalescent COVID-19 samples. Sources were T cells, B-cell-depleted T cells, or PBMCs; the material itself was cDNA or gDNA.

In the original workflow: Scientists estimated how many nucleated cells there were by amplifying reference gene primers. Assay: immunoSEQ multiplex PCR; the TCRdb copy retains only in-frame clones and omits some. From that table come the V and J calls and clone size; the DNA was used to work out D and trimming. The sample yields tens of thousands of clones, 65% to 90% seen once. The V and J ends lost 6 bases and 2 bases, in that order; junction bases with no gene match: 5. Germline CDR1 reads SGHAT; CDR2 reads FQNNGV. This CDR3 comprises 14 residues. This chain uses TRBV11-2 with TRBJ2-7, with 9 bases matching TRBD1. The sequence was obtained from a man aged 35-49 years with acute or convalescent COVID-19. The sequenced sample consisted of peripheral blood. CDR3 DNA: TGTGCCAGCAGTCACGGGACAGGGACCTACGAGCAGTACTTC. Its protein product is CASSHGTGTYEQYF.